This T cell receptor beta chain was profiled in a study of T cells after yellow fever vaccination. Germline values: CDR1 SGHTA, CDR2 FQGNSA. The CDR3 runs 13 residues. V was trimmed by 0 bases and J by 5 bases, leaving 7 bases between them. This clonotype was seen a few times. One entry per CDR3 protein, called by TCRdb with MiXCR from the 5' RACE reads. The top ten clones hold 15% of a sample with hundreds of thousands of distinct CDR3 sequences, approximately 13% of them seen once. The source is a man aged 30 to 39 who received the YFV17D yellow fever vaccine. The starting material was PBMCs, obtained on the day of the yellow fever booster vaccination. V usage is TRBV7-2 and J usage is TRBJ2-5; D gene ambiguous. CDR3 sequence: CASSLAGDETQYF. CDR3 sequence (DNA): TGTGCCAGCAGCTTAGCGGGCGATGAGACCCAGTACTTC.